The 7 T cell receptor beta chains listed next were all sequenced from one sample in a study of OX40 agonist ivuxolimab in advanced cancers. TCRdb's copy holds only in-frame clones and misses some; the assay was immunoSEQ multiplex PCR. The table includes about 110,000 clones, around 93% detected once. The sample was CD4+ or CD8+ T cells sorted from blood, taken in a trial of the OX40 agonist ivuxolimab. The receptors originated from an adult with an advanced solid tumor such as melanoma, head and neck, liver or kidney cancer.

The rearrangement links TRBV5-4 to TRBJ2-1; D might be TRBD2 (5 bases). Germline loops: CDR1 SGHNT, CDR2 YYREEE (reference sequence). This CDR3 is built from 16 residues. Trimming removed 5 bases at V and 8 bases at J, with 23 bases between. The CDR3 sequence is CASSQGLGITADEQFF. In DNA, the CDR3 is TGTGCCAGCAGTCAAGGACTCGGTATTACGGCGGATGAGCAGTTCTTC.

This clone appeared once. This rearrangement joins TRBV15 to TRBJ1-1; the D is unclear. The CDR3 covers 13 residues. Trimming took 0 bases from V and 5 from J, leaving 7 bases between them. Looked up from germline, CDR1 is LNHNV and CDR2 is YYDKDF (reference sequence). In DNA form, the CDR3 reads TGTGCCACCAGCAGAGAAAGGGAGACTGAAGCTTTCTTT. Protein sequence: CATSRERETEAFF.

This chain uses TRBV4-2 with TRBJ2-7, with 9 positions matching TRBD2. After removal of 1 base from V and 7 bases from J, the junction contained 2 bases not matched to a gene. Per the germline V gene, CDR1 is LGHNA and CDR2 is YNFKEQ. This CDR3 spans 13 amino acids. DNA of the CDR3: TGTGCCAGCAGCCAAGTTACTAGCGGGGAGCAGTACTTC. This gives the protein CASSQVTSGEQYF.

The J gene is TRBJ1-5, the V gene TRBV5-1; D is perhaps TRBD1 (5 bases). There are 15 residues in the CDR3. Germline V gene lookup returns CDR1 SGHRS and CDR2 YFSETQ. V was pared by 4 bases and J by 2 bases, with 13 bases between. This chain's CDR3 is CASSTTGEGNQPQHF. DNA for the CDR3: TGCGCCAGCAGCACCACAGGTGAGGGCAATCAGCCCCAGCATTTT. Supplemented by reference TRBV5-1 and TRBJ1-5, the full variable domain reads KAGVTQTPRYLIKTRGQQVTLSCSPISGHRSVSWYQQTPGQGLQFLFEYFSETQRNKGNFPGRFSGRQFSNSRSEMNVSTLELGDSALYLCASSTTGEGNQPQHFGDGTRLSIL.

This clone was detected once. The gene calls are TRBV9 and TRBJ1-4; D is undetermined. Germline CDR1 SGDLS, CDR2 YYNGEE. Deletions cut 0 bases from V and 5 bases from J, with 11 bases between. The CDR3 has 15 residues. The CDR3 region has the DNA TGTGCCAGCAGCGTAGCTGTCGGCGAAAATGAAAAACTGTTTTTT. It codes for CASSVAVGENEKLFF.

The chain links TRBV19 to TRBJ2-3, with TRBD2 matching over 16 bases. V gave up 4 bases and J gave up 2 bases; unmatched junction bases: 9. CDR3 length equals 19 residues. CDR1 LNHDA and CDR2 SQIVND come from the germline V gene (reference sequence). This chain's CDR3 is CASSRGGGLAGGHTDTQYF. Written as DNA, the CDR3 is TGTGCCAGTAGTAGAGGAGGGGGACTAGCGGGAGGGCACACAGATACGCAGTATTTT.

The chain joins TRBV19 to TRBJ1-5; 7 nucleotides align to TRBD1. This CDR3 comprises 15 residues. Germline-derived CDR1 and CDR2 are LNHDA and SQIVND (reference sequence). Unmatched junction bases numbered 6, after V lost 7 bases and J lost 0 bases. The CDR3 is CASNIQGNSNQPQHF. The CDR3, as DNA: TGTGCCAGTAACATACAGGGGAATAGCAATCAGCCCCAGCATTTT.